Shown below are 20 T cell receptor beta chains from a single sample sequenced in a study of glioma-infiltrating T cells after dendritic cell vaccination. The table came from immunoSEQ multiplex PCR; TCRdb's copy has only in-frame clones and leaves some out. The data hold more than 95,000 clones, with roughly 79% observed a single time. This sample comprised blood, obtained before dendritic cell vaccination. The source of these receptors is a human donor with glioblastoma.

Points on this clone: Other nucleotide sequences in the sample specify the same CDR3. V usage is TRBV11-3 and J usage is TRBJ1-1; D not resolved. With 3 bases removed from V and 1 base from J, the gap between germline ends came to 6 bases. The CDR3 loop spans 13 amino acids. Germline V gene data show CDR1 as SGHNT and CDR2 as YENEEA. CDR3 nucleotides: TGTGCCAGCAGCTTCGGTGCGAACACTGAAGCTTTCTTT. Translated, it gives CASSFGANTEAFF.

The chain couples TRBV5-5 to TRBJ2-2; D perhaps matches TRBD1 (6 bases). Trimming stripped 4 bases from V and 3 bases from J, with 13 bases between. Germline CDR1 and CDR2: SGHKS and YYEKEE (reference sequence). The CDR3 runs to 15 residues. CDR3 DNA sequence: TGTGCCAGCAGCCCTCCTACAGGGTACACCGGGGAGCTGTTTTTT. Translating gives CASSPPTGYTGELFF.

This chain uses TRBV6-5 with TRBJ1-3; D gene unclear. Trimming removed 6 bases from V and 0 bases from J, with 9 bases in between. This CDR3 region has 14 residues. Germline V lookup: CDR1 MNHEY, CDR2 SVGAGI. CDR3 sequence reads: CASRTTISGNTIYF. DNA for the CDR3: TGTGCCAGCAGAACCACAATCTCTGGAAACACCATATATTTT.

The genes are TRBV9 and TRBJ1-2, with 12 bases aligning to TRBD1. CDR1 is SGDLS, CDR2 YYNGEE, per germline. The J segment lost 7 bases and the V segment lost 3 bases, leaving 4 bases of the junction unmatched. This CDR3 spans 14 amino acids. Written as DNA, the CDR3 is TGTGCCAGCAGCGCTAGGGACAGGGGGCCTGGCTACACCTTC. Its translation: CASSARDRGPGYTF.

The chain recombines TRBV7-8 with TRBJ1-4; no firm D call. Germline V gives CDR1 SGHVS, CDR2 FQNEAQ. The CDR3 has 17 residues. V gave up 0 bases and J gave up 3 bases, with 14 bases separating them. The CDR3 bases are TGTGCCAGCAGCTTAGCGAGGGCCCCGAGAGCTAATGAAAAACTGTTTTTT. Its protein is CASSLARAPRANEKLFF.

This clone was picked up a small number of times. The chain combines TRBV2 with TRBJ1-3; TRBD1 aligns across 7 bases. Germline CDR1 SNHLY, CDR2 FYNNEI. The CDR3 extends over 15 amino acids. V lost 5 bases, J lost 2 bases, and 6 bases stayed unmatched. CDR3 nucleotide sequence: TGTGCCAGCAGTCCCGACAGGGATGCTGGAAACACCATATATTTT. Its translation is CASSPDRDAGNTIYF.

This clone was recorded only once. The CDR3 loop is CATSTHPDLSPNYGYTF. As DNA, the CDR3 is TGTGCCACCAGCACTCACCCGGACTTGTCACCTAACTATGGCTACACCTTC. V and J are TRBV15 and TRBJ1-2; no clear D. From germline, CDR1 is LNHNV and CDR2 YYDKDF (reference sequence). There are 17 residues in the CDR3. Trimming pared 4 bases from V and 0 bases from J, leaving 18 bases between.

The chain joins TRBV9 to TRBJ2-3; TRBD2 agrees at 12 bases. After removal of 1 base from V and 5 bases from J, the junction contained 2 bases not matched to a gene. The CDR3 consists of 15 residues. Germline V gene lookup returns CDR1 SGDLS and CDR2 YYNGEE. Here the CDR3 DNA reads TGTGCCAGCAGCGTACTAGCGGGGGGGCTAGATACGCAGTATTTT. Translation gives CASSVLAGGLDTQYF.

A word on this clone: Sequence at one end of the junction differs from germline and may be a read error. The chain employs TRBV5-1 and TRBJ2-3; possible D gene TRBD1, 5 bases. The CDR3 length is 13 residues. Germline CDR1 and CDR2: SGHRS and YFSETQ. CDR3 nucleotides: TGCGCCAACAGCACGGACATCACAGATACGCAGTATTTT. Translating gives CANSTDITDTQYF.

The J gene is TRBJ2-3, the V gene TRBV6-5, with TRBD1 identical over 9 bases. After removal of 7 bases from V and 1 base from J, the junction contained 0 bases not matched to a gene. The CDR3 sequence is 13 residues long. Germline assignment: CDR1 MNHEY and CDR2 SVGAGI. In DNA, the CDR3 is TGTGCCAGCAACAGGGGGCGCACAGATACGCAGTATTTT. As protein: CASNRGRTDTQYF.

This sequence joins TRBV10-3 and TRBJ1-2, with 9 positions matching TRBD1. The V gene end was trimmed by 6 bases and the J gene end by 1 base; junction bases not matched to a gene: 3. CDR1 and CDR2 (germline): ENHRY, SYGVKD. This CDR3 contains 14 residues. The CDR3 protein is CAISTGGRNYGYTF. The CDR3 DNA reads as TGTGCCATCAGCACAGGGGGCCGTAACTATGGCTACACCTTC.

This clone was seen more than once but under ten times. The rearrangement joins TRBV19 to TRBJ2-7; 8 positions match TRBD1. CDR1 and CDR2 (germline): LNHDA, SQIVND (reference sequence). The V segment lost 2 bases and the J segment 3 bases; nucleotides outside the gene matches: 3. The CDR3 sequence is 14 residues long. CDR3 sequence (DNA): TGTGCCAGTAGTATACCCGGGACAGGCTACGAGCAGTACTTC. This sequence encodes CASSIPGTGYEQYF.

This chain links TRBV11-3 with TRBJ2-2, with 8 bases that match TRBD1. The V and J ends lost 5 bases and 7 bases, in that order; junction bases with no gene match: 9. Germline V gene sequence: CDR1 SGHNT, CDR2 YENEEA. The CDR3 has 15 residues. CDR3 sequence (DNA): TGTGCCAGCAGCCCCGCGGACAGGGAAGGCGGGGAGCTGTTTTTT. It codes for CASSPADREGGELFF.

This clone showed up just once. The chain combines TRBV4-1 with TRBJ1-1, with D unclear. The germline gives CDR1 MGHRA, CDR2 YSYEKL. The CDR3 is 15 amino acids. Between the trimmed V and J ends, which lost 2 bases and 1 base, there was a span of 11 bases. CDR3 protein: CASSQSLSPNTEAFF. CDR3 coding DNA: TGCGCCAGCAGCCAAAGCTTGTCGCCGAACACTGAAGCTTTCTTT.

The chain combines TRBV11-1 with TRBJ1-1; tentatively, D is TRBD1 (6 bases). V was cut by 3 bases and J by 10 bases, with 18 bases left in between. CDR3 length equals 14 residues. The germline V gene has CDR1 SGHAT and CDR2 FQDESV (reference sequence). DNA for the CDR3: TGTGCCAGCAGCTTCGAGGCGGTCGGGGGGCGAGCTTTCTTT. As protein: CASSFEAVGGRAFF.

The rearrangement links TRBV30 to TRBJ1-6; 9 positions agree with TRBD1. Germline assignment: CDR1 GTSNPN and CDR2 SVGIG (reference sequence). The CDR3 is 18 amino acids. V gave up 3 bases and J gave up 7 bases; unmatched junction bases: 16. The DNA of the CDR3 is TGTGCCTGGAGCGTAGCAGCCCTGGGACAGGGCGAGAATTCACCCCTCCACTTT. Its protein is CAWSVAALGQGENSPLHF.

This clone was counted only a few times. The gene calls are TRBV11-3 and TRBJ2-5; TRBD2 matches at 11 bases. V was pared by 0 bases and J by 5 bases, with 5 bases of the junction left unmatched. The CDR3 totals 16 residues. Germline CDR1 is SGHNT and CDR2 is YENEEA. The chain's CDR3 is CASSLDGASGGETQYF. CDR3 bases: TGTGCCAGCAGCTTAGACGGGGCTAGCGGGGGGGAGACCCAGTACTTC.

The V and J genes are TRBV2 and TRBJ1-2; 7 nucleotides match TRBD1. Germline loops: CDR1 SNHLY, CDR2 FYNNEI. With V trimmed by 8 bases and J by 4 bases, 10 bases remained unmatched. This CDR3 has 14 amino acids. The CDR3: CASCFDRAGYGYTF. The CDR3 DNA follows: TGTGCCAGCTGCTTCGACAGGGCGGGCTATGGCTACACCTTC.

J is TRBJ2-1 and V is TRBV2; TRBD2 matches 12 bases. V lost 6 bases and J lost 4; bases outside the gene matches: 4. The V gene's germline CDR1 is SNHLY and CDR2 FYNNEI. This CDR3 comprises 15 residues. The CDR3 sequence is CASRATSGGYNEQFF. The CDR3 nucleotides read TGTGCCAGCAGAGCGACTAGCGGGGGATACAATGAGCAGTTCTTC.

This chain uses TRBV18 with TRBJ1-4; no definite D call. From germline, CDR1 is KGHSH and CDR2 LQKENI. The CDR3 is 16 amino acids. The germline V and J ends were trimmed by 1 base and 0 bases, with 9 bases remaining between them. CDR3 sequence (DNA): TGTGCCAGCTCACCACGACAAGTTGCAACTAATGAAAAACTGTTTTTT. Its translation is CASSPRQVATNEKLFF.